This T cell receptor beta chain was profiled in a study of identical twins. Regarding the study as a whole: Twin-shared out-of-frame alpha sequences were enriched for low generation probability. Insertion counts were lower in abundant cord blood beta clonotypes, a trend that memory repertoires did not show.

TCRdb passed the 5' RACE reads through MiXCR, listing each CDR3 protein once. Of under 900,000 distinct CDR3 sequences listed, around an eighth were seen once; the top ten hold around 1.5%. The CDR3 contains 13 residues. Trimming cost V 5 bases and J 7 bases, with 15 bases left between them. CDR1 and CDR2 (germline): SQVTM, ANQGSEA. Details on this clonotype: The antigen is unknown.

These data also formed part of another study, on yellow fever vaccine responses in identical twins.

This sequence was found in a woman under 30 in good health. This rearrangement joins TRBV29-1 to TRBJ2-1; D unresolved. The sequenced sample consisted of PBMCs. CDR3 region: CSVLGMRTNEQFF. In DNA form, the CDR3 reads TGCAGCGTTCTAGGAATGCGGACGAATGAGCAGTTCTTC.